This passage covers 27 T cell receptor beta chains from one sample sequenced in a study of T cell changes during pregnancy in multiple sclerosis. The assay was immunoSEQ multiplex PCR, and TCRdb's table has in-frame clones only and misses some. This table holds under 85,000 clones, about 94% found once. The input for sequencing was peripheral blood, taken in the third trimester of pregnancy. These receptors all stem from a female donor with multiple sclerosis, enrolled in a pregnancy study.

This chain links TRBV4-2 with TRBJ1-1; TRBD1 might be the D (5 bases). The CDR3 loop spans 16 amino acids. Germline loops: CDR1 LGHNA, CDR2 YNFKEQ. Between the trimmed V and J ends, which lost 1 base and 5 bases, there was a span of 17 bases. The CDR3 sequence is CASSQGGTGGGTEAFF. CDR3 coding DNA: TGTGCCAGCAGCCAAGGTGGAACAGGAGGAGGGACTGAAGCTTTCTTT.

The V and J genes are TRBV4-3 and TRBJ1-5, with 7 bases aligning to TRBD1. The J segment lost 0 bases and the V segment lost 3 bases, leaving 20 bases of the junction unmatched. The length of the CDR3 is 21 residues. The germline V gene has CDR1 LGHNA and CDR2 YSLEER. CDR3 residues: CASSHPRTGTARRYSNQPQHF. The CDR3 DNA reads TGCGCCAGCAGCCATCCGCGTACCGGGACAGCCCGGAGGTATAGCAATCAGCCCCAGCATTTT.

The genes are TRBV12-5 and TRBJ1-1, with D possibly matching TRBD1 (5 bases). The V gene's germline CDR1 is LGHNT and CDR2 FRNRAP. The CDR3 has 13 amino acids. Between the trimmed V and J ends, which lost 4 bases and 8 bases, there was a span of 14 bases. The CDR3 nucleotides read TGTGCTAGTGGTTCTACTGGGGCACTCGAAGCTTTCTTT. Translation: CASGSTGALEAFF.

This chain joins TRBV27 and TRBJ2-7; D is possibly TRBD1 (6 bases). Trimming took 6 bases from V and 4 from J, leaving 19 bases between them. This CDR3 has 15 amino acids. Germline values: CDR1 MNHEY, CDR2 SMNVEV (reference sequence). The CDR3 loop is CASSYRVLGQYEQYF. The CDR3, as DNA: TGTGCCAGCAGCTACAGGGTCTTGGGACAATACGAGCAGTACTTC.

The rearrangement uses TRBV6-1 and TRBJ2-3, with 8 bases identical to TRBD1. The CDR3 extends over 14 amino acids. CDR1 is MNHNS, CDR2 SASEGT, per germline. V lost 4 bases, J lost 7 bases, and 7 bases stayed unmatched. The CDR3 DNA sequence: TGTGCCAGCAGTGGCCGGACAGGGAGATATACGCAGTATTTT. Amino acids: CASSGRTGRYTQYF.

This clone appeared once. The genes are TRBV9 and TRBJ1-2, with a tentative D call TRBD1 (5 bases). CDR1 is SGDLS, CDR2 YYNGEE, per germline. Trimming took 0 bases from V and 8 from J, leaving 17 bases between them. The CDR3 runs 15 residues. CDR3 sequence (DNA): TGTGCCAGCAGCGTAGGGGGGGGAGGGAATGTAGGCTACACCTTC. Translated: CASSVGGGGNVGYTF.

CDR3 bases: TGTGCCTGGAGTGTGAGGGTCACTGAAGCTTTCTTT. It yields the protein CAWSVRVTEAFF. V is TRBV30 and J is TRBJ1-1; no definite D call. In germline, CDR1 is GTSNPN, CDR2 SVGIG (reference sequence). Trimming removed 0 bases at V and 4 bases at J, with 6 bases between. The CDR3 is 12 residues long.

The genes are TRBV5-1 and TRBJ2-5, with D possibly being TRBD2 (6 bases). The V gene's germline CDR1 is SGHRS and CDR2 YFSETQ. CDR3 length: 14 amino acids. V was clipped by 3 bases and J by 5 bases, with 14 bases between them. As DNA, the CDR3 is TGCGCCAGCAGCTCTAGCGCCCTGGGGGAGACCCAGTACTTC. This encodes CASSSSALGETQYF.

The chain is built from TRBV7-2 and TRBJ2-3, with 16 bases matching TRBD2. The length of the CDR3 is 17 residues. Germline trimming cut 0 bases from V and 8 bases from J; bases unmatched to any gene: 5. Germline V gene sequence: CDR1 SGHTA, CDR2 FQGNSA. Here the CDR3 reads CASSLAIGTSGGGTQYF. CDR3 nucleotides: TGTGCCAGCAGCTTAGCGATTGGGACTAGCGGGGGGGGTACGCAGTATTTT.

About this clone: Different DNA sequences within this sample yield the same CDR3. The CDR3 loop reads CASSGNREGEQYF. The CDR3 bases are TGTGCCAGCAGTGGGAATAGGGAGGGCGAGCAGTACTTC. The chain carries TRBV6-1 and TRBJ2-7, with 7 positions matching TRBD2. The CDR3 totals 13 residues. Germline V gene lookup returns CDR1 MNHNS and CDR2 SASEGT. J was trimmed by 6 bases and V by 4 bases; bases with no gene match: 6.

This CDR3 reads CASSPSGSRNEKLFF. The CDR3 DNA follows: TGTGCCAGCAGCCCCTCAGGGTCTCGGAATGAAAAACTGTTTTTT. The genes are TRBV7-6 and TRBJ1-4; tentatively, D is TRBD1 (5 bases). Germline-derived CDR1 and CDR2 are SGHVS and FNYEAQ. Between the trimmed V and J ends, which lost 5 bases and 5 bases, there was a span of 15 bases. CDR3 size: 15 residues.

This clone was seen a few times. The chain joins TRBV14 to TRBJ1-1; D unresolved. The CDR3 has 14 amino acids. V was trimmed by 0 bases and J by 3 bases, leaving 8 bases between them. Germline V gene lookup returns CDR1 SGHDN and CDR2 FVKESK. The CDR3 reads CASSQDRRDTEAFF. The CDR3, as DNA: TGTGCCAGCAGCCAAGATCGACGGGACACTGAAGCTTTCTTT.

A single count supports this clone. The V gene is TRBV27, the J gene TRBJ2-7, with D perhaps TRBD1 (5 bases). V lost 5 bases to trimming and J lost 2 bases, with 10 bases between them. The germline gives CDR1 MNHEY, CDR2 SMNVEV (reference sequence). The CDR3 extends over 13 amino acids. In DNA form, the CDR3 reads TGTGCCAGCAGTAAGGCAGGGACCTACGAGCAGTACTTC. This gives the protein CASSKAGTYEQYF.

This clone was found once. This chain connects TRBV4-3 to TRBJ1-5, with 7 bases aligning to TRBD1. Trimming cost V 6 bases and J 5 bases; bases outside gene matches: 10. The CDR3 is made up of 15 amino acids. CDR1 and CDR2 (germline): LGHNA, YSLEER. The CDR3 sequence: CASRDGTDSYQPQHF. The CDR3 DNA sequence: TGCGCCAGCAGGGATGGGACAGATTCGTATCAGCCCCAGCATTTT.

The rearrangement links TRBV4-2 to TRBJ1-6; the D gene is possibly TRBD1 (6 bases). Trimming pared 3 bases from V and 7 bases from J, leaving 19 bases between. CDR3 length: 17 residues. CDR1 and CDR2 (germline): LGHNA, YNFKEQ. Here the CDR3 reads CASSQGPPGQKNSPLHF. CDR3 DNA sequence: TGTGCCAGCAGCCAGGGCCCTCCCGGACAGAAAAATTCACCCCTCCACTTT.

The rearrangement uses TRBV6-5 and TRBJ2-4; possibly TRBD2 for D (5 bases). This CDR3 comprises 16 residues. CDR1 and CDR2 (germline): MNHEY, SVGAGI. V was clipped by 0 bases and J by 1 base, with 10 bases between them. The CDR3 bases are TGTGCCAGCAGTTACTCGCGGGCTTTGGCCAAAAACATTCAGTACTTC. Its protein product is CASSYSRALAKNIQYF.

The chain links TRBV6-1 to TRBJ2-5; D unclear. The V gene lost 2 bases and the J gene lost 1 base, with 8 bases spanning the gap. This CDR3 spans 14 amino acids. In germline, CDR1 is MNHNS, CDR2 SASEGT. CDR3 sequence (DNA): TGTGCCAGCAGTGAATCCCAGGCCCAAGAGACCCAGTACTTC. This translates into CASSESQAQETQYF.

The J gene is TRBJ2-7, the V gene TRBV7-3, with D possibly TRBD2 on 5 matching bases. This CDR3 spans 14 amino acids. Germline V CDR1 and CDR2: SGHTA, FQGTGA. V dropped 5 bases and J dropped 1 base, with 12 bases sitting between them. CDR3 sequence (DNA): TGTGCCAGCAGCCAAGGGCCGGGGTCCTACGAGCAGTACTTC. Translation: CASSQGPGSYEQYF.

This clone showed up just once. The rearrangement links TRBV19 to TRBJ2-5; perhaps TRBD1 as D (6 bases). V dropped 6 bases and J dropped 5 bases, with 25 bases sitting between them. The CDR3 is 17 residues long. Per germline, CDR1 LNHDA and CDR2 SQIVND (reference sequence). The CDR3 spells CASSQITPNRGIETQYF. As DNA, the CDR3 is TGTGCCAGTAGCCAAATAACCCCAAATAGGGGGATCGAGACCCAGTACTTC.

The table lists this clone with a count of one. This chain joins TRBV20-1 and TRBJ2-7; D is uncertain. The germline V gene has CDR1 DFQATT and CDR2 SNEGSKA (reference sequence). The length of the CDR3 is 10 residues. Deletions cut 3 bases from V and 6 bases from J, with 6 bases between. The CDR3 DNA reads TGCAGTGCTAGGAAGCTCGAGCAGTACTTC. Its translation is CSARKLEQYF.

V is TRBV18 and J is TRBJ2-6, with TRBD1 matching 7 bases. In germline, CDR1 is KGHSH, CDR2 LQKENI. CDR3 length: 17 amino acids. The J segment lost 2 bases and the V segment lost 3 bases, leaving 7 bases of the junction unmatched. This chain's CDR3 is CASSPLGTVAGANVLTF. CDR3 in DNA: TGTGCCAGCTCACCCCTCGGGACAGTCGCTGGGGCCAACGTCCTGACTTTC.

V and J are TRBV29-1 and TRBJ2-1; TRBD2 is a possible D gene (6 bases). The CDR3 spans 12 residues. In germline, CDR1 is SQVTM, CDR2 ANQGSEA. V gave up 3 bases and J gave up 6 bases, with 9 bases separating them. The DNA of the CDR3 is TGCAGCGTTGAGAGGGGAGGCAATGAGCAGTTCTTC. This gives the protein CSVERGGNEQFF.

This chain joins TRBV27 and TRBJ1-6, with a weak D call TRBD1 (5 bases). The germline V gene encodes CDR1 MNHEY and CDR2 SMNVEV (reference sequence). Trimming left V 5 bases short and J 7 bases short, with 6 bases between. The CDR3 runs 12 residues. Here the CDR3 reads CASSRGNSPLHF. The CDR3 nucleotides are TGTGCCAGCAGTCGGGGGAATTCACCCCTCCACTTT.

V is TRBV6-6 and J is TRBJ2-1; D is undetermined. CDR1 and CDR2 from the germline V gene are MNHNY and SVGAGI (reference sequence). The CDR3 is 14 amino acids. V was pared by 0 bases and J by 5 bases, with 8 bases between. This CDR3 reads CASSYSSLNNEQFF. The CDR3, as DNA: TGTGCCAGCAGTTACTCGAGCCTGAACAATGAGCAGTTCTTC.

The chain has TRBV4-3 and TRBJ1-2; 10 bases line up with TRBD1. CDR1 and CDR2 (germline): LGHNA, YSLEER. CDR3 length equals 16 residues. Trimming took 1 base from V and 8 from J; bases not matched to a gene: 10. The DNA of the CDR3 is TGCGCCAGCAGCCAAGTTTTAATGACGACAGGGGGCGGCTACACCTTC. This encodes CASSQVLMTTGGGYTF.

This sequence joins TRBV7-3 and TRBJ2-1; TRBD2 matches at 8 bases. CDR3 length: 17 residues. V was clipped by 2 bases and J by 9 bases; unmatched bases: 15. The germline V gene has CDR1 SGHTA and CDR2 FQGTGA. The CDR3 protein is CASSLGIAGYGTSEQFF. CDR3 bases: TGTGCCAGCAGCTTAGGCATAGCGGGGTATGGTACGAGTGAGCAGTTCTTC.

There are a few counts of this clone. The rearrangement joins TRBV9 to TRBJ2-2; D not certain. Germline-derived CDR1 and CDR2 are SGDLS and YYNGEE. The CDR3 covers 14 residues. The germline V and J ends were trimmed by 2 bases and 4 bases, with 9 bases remaining between them. The CDR3 loop is CASSVRSTTGELFF. For the CDR3, the DNA is TGTGCCAGCAGCGTTCGGTCAACCACCGGGGAGCTGTTTTTT.